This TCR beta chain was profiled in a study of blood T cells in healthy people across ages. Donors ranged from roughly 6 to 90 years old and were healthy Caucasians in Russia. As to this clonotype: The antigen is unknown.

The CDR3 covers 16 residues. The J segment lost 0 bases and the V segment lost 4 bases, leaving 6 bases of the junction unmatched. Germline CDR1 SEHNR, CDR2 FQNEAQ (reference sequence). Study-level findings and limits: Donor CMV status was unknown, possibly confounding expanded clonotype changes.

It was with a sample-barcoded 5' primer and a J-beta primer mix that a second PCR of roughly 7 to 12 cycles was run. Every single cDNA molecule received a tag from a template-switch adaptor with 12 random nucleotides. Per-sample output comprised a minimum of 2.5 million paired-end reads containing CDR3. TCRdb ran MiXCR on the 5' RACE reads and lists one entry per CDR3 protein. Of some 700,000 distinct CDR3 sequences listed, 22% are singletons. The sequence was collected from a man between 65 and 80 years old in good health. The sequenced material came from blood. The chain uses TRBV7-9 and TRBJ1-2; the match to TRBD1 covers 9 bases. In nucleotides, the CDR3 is TGTGCCAGCAGCTGGACAGGGGCCCCAGCTAACTATGGCTACACCTTC. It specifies CASSWTGAPANYGYTF.